This is a list of T cell receptor beta chains from one sample in a study of blood T cell repertoires in COVID-19. Clones were read by immunoSEQ multiplex PCR, and TCRdb kept only the in-frame ones, dropping some. The table has about 61,000 clones, almost 90% seen once. The sequenced sample consisted of peripheral blood. The receptors shown here come from a woman aged 50 to 60 with active or convalescent COVID-19. Each CDR3 is given with its conserved first and last residue. The order of the fields is V gene, J gene, CDR3 protein.

TRBV7-8	TRBJ2-7	CASSLVISYEQYF
TRBV5-6	TRBJ2-7	CASSLATYEQYF
TRBV5-5	TRBJ2-7	CASSLQGSPLAYEQYF
TRBV7-9	TRBJ1-2	CASSPRDFGGYTF
TRBV3-1/TRBV3-2	TRBJ1-5	CASSQGGGNQPQHF
TRBV9	TRBJ2-2	CASSVEPGFTGELFF
TRBV25-1	TRBJ1-2	CASSERIGAPSPYGYTF
TRBV21-1	TRBJ1-5	CASSLRHF
TRBV11-2	TRBJ2-7	CASSLGGTGGAYEQYF
TRBV6-5	TRBJ1-5	CASSFTGNQPQHF
TRBV29-1	TRBJ1-2	CSVGSITGNYGYTF
TRBV25-1	TRBJ1-3	CASSEMGTGVLHTIYF
TRBV11-2	TRBJ2-7	CASSLGGNFYEQYF
TRBV4-2	TRBJ2-3	CASSQDTLAGPRHLTDTQYF
TRBV5-6	TRBJ1-3	CASSLGPGGNTIYF
TRBV3-1/TRBV3-2	TRBJ2-1	CASSQDFLRTSGRANEQFF
TRBV9	TRBJ2-3	CASSVVPGGGLGDTQYF
TRBV15	TRBJ1-5	CATSRENSYSNQPQHF